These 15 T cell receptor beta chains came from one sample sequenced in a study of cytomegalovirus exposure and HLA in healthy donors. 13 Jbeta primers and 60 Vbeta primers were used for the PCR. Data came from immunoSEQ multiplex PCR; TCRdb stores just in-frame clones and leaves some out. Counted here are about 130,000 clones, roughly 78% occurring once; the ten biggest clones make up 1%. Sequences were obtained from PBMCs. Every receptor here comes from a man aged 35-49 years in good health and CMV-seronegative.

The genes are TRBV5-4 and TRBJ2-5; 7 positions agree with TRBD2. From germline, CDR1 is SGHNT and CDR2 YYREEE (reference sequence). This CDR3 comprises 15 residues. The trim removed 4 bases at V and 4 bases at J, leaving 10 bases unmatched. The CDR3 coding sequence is TGTGCCAGCAGCCCGGGGGGACCCCGGGGAGAGACCCAGTACTTC. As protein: CASSPGGPRGETQYF.

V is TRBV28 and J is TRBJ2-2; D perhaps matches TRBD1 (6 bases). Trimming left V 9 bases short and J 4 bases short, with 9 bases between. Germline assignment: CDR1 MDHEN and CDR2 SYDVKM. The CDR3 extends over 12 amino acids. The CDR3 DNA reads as TGTGCCAGTAACAGGGTCACCGGGGAGCTGTTTTTT. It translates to CASNRVTGELFF. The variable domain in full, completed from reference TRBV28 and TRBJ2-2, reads DVKVTQSSRYLVKRTGEKVFLECVQDMDHENMFWYRQDPGLGLRLIYFSYDVKMKEKGDIPEGYSVSREKKERFSLILESASTNQTSMYLCASNRVTGELFFGEGSRLTVL.

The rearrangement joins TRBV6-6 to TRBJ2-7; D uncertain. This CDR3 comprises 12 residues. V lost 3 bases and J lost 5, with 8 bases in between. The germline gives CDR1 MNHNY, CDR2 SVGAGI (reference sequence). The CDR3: CASSYSSDEQYF. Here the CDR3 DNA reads TGTGCCAGCAGTTATTCGTCAGACGAGCAGTACTTC.

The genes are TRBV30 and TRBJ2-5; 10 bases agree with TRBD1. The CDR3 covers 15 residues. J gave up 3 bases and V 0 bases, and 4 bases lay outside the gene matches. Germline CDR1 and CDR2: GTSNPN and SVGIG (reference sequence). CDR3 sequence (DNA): TGTGCCTGGAGTGTAAAGGGACAGGGGAAAGAGACCCAGTACTTC. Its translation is CAWSVKGQGKETQYF.

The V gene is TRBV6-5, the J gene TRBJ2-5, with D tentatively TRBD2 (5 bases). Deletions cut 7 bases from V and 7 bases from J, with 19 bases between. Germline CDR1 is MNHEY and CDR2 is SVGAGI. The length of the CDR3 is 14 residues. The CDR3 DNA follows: TGTGCCAGCACTCAGACGGAGGCTCTGGGGACCCAGTACTTC. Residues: CASTQTEALGTQYF.

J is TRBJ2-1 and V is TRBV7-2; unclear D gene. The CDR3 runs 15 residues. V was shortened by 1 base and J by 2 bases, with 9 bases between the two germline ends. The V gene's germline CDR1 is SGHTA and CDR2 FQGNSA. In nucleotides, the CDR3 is TGTGCCAGCAGCTTAGGCGGAGTTCCCTACAATGAGCAGTTCTTC. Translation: CASSLGGVPYNEQFF.

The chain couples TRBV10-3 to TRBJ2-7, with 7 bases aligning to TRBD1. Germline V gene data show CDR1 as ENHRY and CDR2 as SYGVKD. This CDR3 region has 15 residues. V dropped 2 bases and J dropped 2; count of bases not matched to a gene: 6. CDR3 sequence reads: CAISEASQGAYEQYF. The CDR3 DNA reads TGTGCCATCAGTGAGGCATCGCAGGGGGCCTACGAGCAGTACTTC.

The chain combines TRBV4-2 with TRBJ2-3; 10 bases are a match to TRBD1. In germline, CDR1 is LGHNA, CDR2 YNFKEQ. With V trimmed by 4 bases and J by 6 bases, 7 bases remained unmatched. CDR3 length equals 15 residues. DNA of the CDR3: TGTGCCAGCAGCCCAGAGACAGGGGGCGTGGATACGCAGTATTTT. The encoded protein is CASSPETGGVDTQYF.

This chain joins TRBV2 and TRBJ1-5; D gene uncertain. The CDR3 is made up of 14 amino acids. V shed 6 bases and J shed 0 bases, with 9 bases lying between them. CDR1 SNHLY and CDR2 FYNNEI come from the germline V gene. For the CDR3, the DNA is TGTGCCAGCAGACTGGACTATAGCAATCAGCCCCAGCATTTT. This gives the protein CASRLDYSNQPQHF.

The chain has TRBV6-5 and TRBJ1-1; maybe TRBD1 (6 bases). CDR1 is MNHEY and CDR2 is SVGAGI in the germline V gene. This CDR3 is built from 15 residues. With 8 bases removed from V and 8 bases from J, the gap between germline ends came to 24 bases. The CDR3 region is CASAGTGLGSGEAFF. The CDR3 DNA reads TGTGCCAGCGCCGGAACAGGGCTAGGGAGTGGCGAAGCTTTCTTT.

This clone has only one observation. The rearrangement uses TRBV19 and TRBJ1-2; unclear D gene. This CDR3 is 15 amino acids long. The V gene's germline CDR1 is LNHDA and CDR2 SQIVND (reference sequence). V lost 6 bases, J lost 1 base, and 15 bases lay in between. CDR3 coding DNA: TGTGCCAGTAGATCCCCGGGAGGGATTAACTATGGCTACACCTTC. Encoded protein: CASRSPGGINYGYTF.

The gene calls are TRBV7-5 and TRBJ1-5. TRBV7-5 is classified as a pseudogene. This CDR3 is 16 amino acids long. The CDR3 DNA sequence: TGTGTCAGAAGCTTAGTTTTAGTCGGTAGCAATCAGCCCCAGCATTTT. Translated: CVRSLVLVGSNQPQHF.

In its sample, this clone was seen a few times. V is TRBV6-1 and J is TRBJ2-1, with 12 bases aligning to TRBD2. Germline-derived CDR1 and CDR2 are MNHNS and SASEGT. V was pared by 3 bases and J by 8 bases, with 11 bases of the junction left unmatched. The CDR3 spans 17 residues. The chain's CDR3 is CASSEVSSGGAGDEQFF. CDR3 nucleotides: TGTGCCAGCAGTGAGGTGTCTAGCGGGGGGGCAGGGGATGAGCAGTTCTTC.

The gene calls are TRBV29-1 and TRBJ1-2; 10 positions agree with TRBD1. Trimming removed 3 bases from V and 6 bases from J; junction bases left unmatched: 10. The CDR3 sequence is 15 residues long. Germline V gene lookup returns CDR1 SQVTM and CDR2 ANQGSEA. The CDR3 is CSVDLRDRGGDGYTF. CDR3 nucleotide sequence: TGCAGCGTTGACCTCCGGGACAGGGGAGGTGATGGCTACACCTTC.

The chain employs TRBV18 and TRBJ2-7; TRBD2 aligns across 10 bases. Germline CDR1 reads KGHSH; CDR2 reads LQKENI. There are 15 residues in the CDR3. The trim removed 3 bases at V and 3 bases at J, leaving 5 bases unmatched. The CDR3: CASSPASGSLYEQYF. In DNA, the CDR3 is TGTGCCAGCTCACCCGCTAGCGGGAGCCTCTACGAGCAGTACTTC.